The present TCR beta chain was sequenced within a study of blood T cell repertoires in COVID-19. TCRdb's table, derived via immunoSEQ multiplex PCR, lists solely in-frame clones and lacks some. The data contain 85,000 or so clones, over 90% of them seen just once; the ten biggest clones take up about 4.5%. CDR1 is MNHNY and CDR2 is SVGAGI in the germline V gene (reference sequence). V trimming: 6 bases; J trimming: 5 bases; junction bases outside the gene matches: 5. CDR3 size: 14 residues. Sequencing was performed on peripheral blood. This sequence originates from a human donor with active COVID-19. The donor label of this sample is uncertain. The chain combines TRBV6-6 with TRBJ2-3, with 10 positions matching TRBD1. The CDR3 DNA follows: TGTGCCAGCAGGCGGGACAGGGGAGGAGATACGCAGTATTTT. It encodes CASRRDRGGDTQYF.